A single sample gave rise to the 10 T cell receptor beta chains below, sequenced in a study of brain T cells in children with intractable seizures. Sequenced by immunoSEQ multiplex PCR; TCRdb stores in-frame clones only, minus some. The repertoire consists of a few hundred thousand clones, with 93% occurring once and the leading ten covering 4.5% to 7%. The sample's time point: blood from clinic visit 5 months post-surgery; TSC patient then seizure free. The sample here was peripheral blood, taken more than 4 months after surgery. These receptors were taken from a boy under three years old with tuberous sclerosis and intractable seizures.

The V gene is TRBV15, the J gene TRBJ2-7; D remains ambiguous. Germline lookup yields CDR1 LNHNV and CDR2 YYDKDF (reference sequence). The CDR3 runs 13 residues. The germline V and J ends were trimmed by 0 bases and 4 bases, with 7 bases remaining between them. The CDR3 region is CATSRDRVYEQYF. The CDR3 coding sequence is TGTGCCACCAGCAGAGATCGCGTGTACGAGCAGTACTTC.

A single count supports this clone. The CDR3 DNA is TGTGCCAGCAGCTTACGGACTAGCGGGACCAATGGCTACGAGCAGTACTTC. It codes for CASSLRTSGTNGYEQYF. This chain joins TRBV27 and TRBJ2-7; 12 bases are a match to TRBD2. The CDR3 is made up of 17 amino acids. V lost 6 bases and J lost 3; bases outside the gene matches: 12. Germline loops: CDR1 MNHEY, CDR2 SMNVEV (reference sequence).

The chain links TRBV4-1 to TRBJ2-1; either TRBD1 or TRBD2 may fit D (6 bases each). Per the germline V gene, CDR1 is MGHRA and CDR2 is YSYEKL. Trimming shortened V by 1 base and J by 0 bases, and 19 bases separated the two germline ends. CDR3 length: 19 residues. The CDR3: CASSQVPRTGASSYNEQFF. The CDR3 DNA is TGCGCCAGCAGCCAAGTCCCAAGAACGGGGGCCAGCTCCTACAATGAGCAGTTCTTC.

The genes are TRBV4-1 and TRBJ2-3; TRBD2 might be the D (5 bases). Germline V CDR1 and CDR2: MGHRA, YSYEKL. This CDR3 region has 12 residues. V was trimmed by 9 bases and J by 1 base, leaving 8 bases between them. CDR3 region: CASEGGTDTQYF. For the CDR3, the DNA is TGCGCCAGTGAGGGCGGCACAGATACGCAGTATTTT.

The chain couples TRBV11-3 to TRBJ1-1; D might be TRBD1 (5 bases). Germline V gives CDR1 SGHNT, CDR2 YENEEA. The V end lost 0 bases, the J end lost 8 bases, and 7 bases lay between the germline ends. CDR3 length: 12 amino acids. CDR3 region: CASSLETEEAFF. The CDR3 nucleotides are TGTGCCAGCAGCTTAGAGACAGAGGAAGCTTTCTTT.

The chain uses TRBV7-9 and TRBJ2-1; TRBD2 matches 16 bases. Trimming cost V 4 bases and J 9 bases; bases outside gene matches: 6. CDR3 length equals 16 residues. CDR1 SEHNR and CDR2 FQNEAQ come from the germline V gene (reference sequence). The CDR3 region has the DNA TGTGCCAGCAGCTACCCGGGACTAGCGGGAGGGGGTGAGCAGTTCTTC. It is translated as CASSYPGLAGGGEQFF.

The rearrangement uses TRBV27 and TRBJ1-5, with a possible D match to TRBD1 (6 bases). The V gene lost 2 bases and the J gene lost 2 bases, with 13 bases spanning the gap. The CDR3 consists of 16 residues. Germline CDR1 reads MNHEY; CDR2 reads SMNVEV (reference sequence). For the CDR3, the DNA is TGTGCCAGCAGTTTAGAGGGGGGGGCTGGCAATCAGCCCCAGCATTTT. Translation: CASSLEGGAGNQPQHF.

This clone occurred many times. CDR3 nucleotides: TGTGCCAGCAGTCTCCGGGACAGTCAAGAGACCCAGTACTTC. Amino acid sequence: CASSLRDSQETQYF. This rearrangement joins TRBV6-5 to TRBJ2-5; 7 bases agree with TRBD1. The CDR3 has 14 residues. The V gene's germline CDR1 is MNHEY and CDR2 SVGAGI. Trimming at V came to 5 bases and at J to 2 bases, leaving 5 bases not matched to a gene.

This chain links TRBV28 with TRBJ1-3; perhaps TRBD1 as D (5 bases). From germline, CDR1 is MDHEN and CDR2 SYDVKM. The CDR3 has 15 residues. Trimming shortened V by 3 bases and J by 1 base, and 10 bases separated the two germline ends. CDR3 residues: CASSLPRASGNTIYF. CDR3 in DNA: TGTGCCAGCAGTTTGCCCAGGGCATCTGGAAACACCATATATTTT.

The chain is built from TRBV28 and TRBJ1-2, with 8 bases lining up with TRBD1. CDR1 MDHEN and CDR2 SYDVKM come from the germline V gene. Losses at the gene ends were 6 bases for V and 3 bases for J; bases not matched to a gene: 12. The CDR3 covers 16 residues. The CDR3 nucleotides read TGTGCCAGCAGCCAGGACAGGGAGGGATTGTACTATGGCTACACCTTC. It specifies CASSQDREGLYYGYTF.